These 26 T cell receptor beta chains share one sample of origin, sequenced in a study of long-term antiretroviral therapy in people with HIV. Running of the v3.0 immunoSEQ assay took place at survey level. Here immunoSEQ multiplex PCR was the method, and the copy in TCRdb shows in-frame clones only, minus some. The sample has over 10,000 clones; about 87% are singletons. The sample was unsorted PBMCs, taken 2.1 years after starting antiretroviral therapy. Receptor source: a woman aged 40 to 50 with HIV.

The chain combines TRBV6-6 with TRBJ1-2; D is uncertain. The CDR3 length is 15 residues. V dropped 2 bases and J dropped 0 bases, with 10 bases sitting between them. Germline loops: CDR1 MNHNY, CDR2 SVGAGI (reference sequence). CDR3: CASSYKGASNYGYTF. CDR3 sequence (DNA): TGTGCCAGCAGTTACAAGGGTGCGTCTAACTATGGCTACACCTTC.

This clone came up once. The CDR3 spells CAISEKGSGGAGNTGELFF. CDR3 coding DNA: TGTGCCATCAGTGAGAAGGGTAGCGGGGGGGCCGGGAACACCGGGGAGCTGTTTTTT. The chain carries TRBV10-3 and TRBJ2-2; 11 positions match TRBD2. The CDR3 extends over 19 amino acids. The germline V gene has CDR1 ENHRY and CDR2 SYGVKD. V shed 2 bases, J shed 1 base, and the junction held 9 bases outside the gene matches.

This chain joins TRBV2 and TRBJ2-7, with 10 nucleotides matching TRBD1. This CDR3 has 12 amino acids. V lost 8 bases, J lost 2 bases, and 0 bases stayed unmatched. Per germline, CDR1 SNHLY and CDR2 FYNNEI. This chain's CDR3 is CASGTGAYEQYF. The DNA of the CDR3 is TGTGCCAGCGGGACAGGGGCCTACGAGCAGTACTTC.

This clone has just one count. The chain combines TRBV6-5 with TRBJ1-1; tentative D call: TRBD1 (5 bases). Germline V gene sequence: CDR1 MNHEY, CDR2 SVGAGI. Trimming stripped 1 base from V and 4 bases from J, with 13 bases between. The CDR3 length is 15 residues. CDR3 protein: CASSYFGGMSTEAFF. CDR3 in DNA: TGTGCCAGCAGTTACTTCGGGGGGATGAGCACTGAAGCTTTCTTT.

The chain uses TRBV27 and TRBJ1-1; 8 bases map to TRBD1. Per the germline V gene, CDR1 is MNHEY and CDR2 is SMNVEV (reference sequence). V trimming: 2 bases; J trimming: 5 bases; junction bases outside the gene matches: 4. The CDR3 extends over 14 amino acids. The CDR3 DNA reads TGTGCCAGCAGTTTAGTCAGGGGGCGAACTGAAGCTTTCTTT. It encodes CASSLVRGRTEAFF.

This clone was recorded a few times. The chain recombines TRBV15 with TRBJ2-2, with a weak D call TRBD1 (6 bases). This CDR3 spans 14 amino acids. V was clipped by 6 bases and J by 1 base, with 9 bases between them. Germline CDR1 is LNHNV and CDR2 is YYDKDF (reference sequence). Here the CDR3 reads CATRLQGNTGELFF. The CDR3 coding sequence is TGTGCCACCAGGTTACAGGGGAACACCGGGGAGCTGTTTTTT.

The rearrangement uses TRBV6-5 and TRBJ2-2; perhaps TRBD1 as D (7 bases). Trimming stripped 2 bases from V and 6 bases from J, with 10 bases between. The CDR3 spans 14 residues. The germline gives CDR1 MNHEY, CDR2 SVGAGI. CDR3 amino acids: CASSYLRGAGELFF. DNA of the CDR3: TGTGCCAGCAGTTACCTCAGGGGGGCCGGGGAGCTGTTTTTT.

This chain links TRBV15 with TRBJ2-5; the match to TRBD1 covers 10 bases. The CDR3 has 15 residues. Trimming cost V 5 bases and J 5 bases; bases outside gene matches: 8. Germline loops: CDR1 LNHNV, CDR2 YYDKDF (reference sequence). The CDR3 DNA follows: TGTGCCACCAGCCCGAGGACAGGGGGGTGGGAGACCCAGTACTTC. It encodes CATSPRTGGWETQYF.

The chain joins TRBV13 to TRBJ1-2; TRBD1 matches 8 bases. Trimming at V came to 0 bases and at J to 5 bases, leaving 14 bases not matched to a gene. The CDR3 is made up of 18 amino acids. Germline V lookup: CDR1 PRHDT, CDR2 FYEKMQ (reference sequence). The CDR3 nucleotides read TGTGCCAGCAGCTTAGGCCTCTTGTTGGGACAGGCCCCGTATGGCTACACCTTC. This translates into CASSLGLLLGQAPYGYTF.

The CDR3 sequence: CASSLTGGPNQPQHF. In DNA, the CDR3 is TGCGCCAGCAGCTTAACAGGGGGCCCCAATCAGCCCCAGCATTTT. J is TRBJ1-5 and V is TRBV5-1; 9 nucleotides agree with TRBD1. The CDR3 runs 15 residues. CDR1 and CDR2 from the germline V gene are SGHRS and YFSETQ. J lost 3 bases, V lost 2 bases, and 3 bases had no gene match.

This chain uses TRBV9 with TRBJ2-2, with D perhaps TRBD2 (6 bases). The CDR3 loop spans 14 amino acids. Per the germline V gene, CDR1 is SGDLS and CDR2 is YYNGEE. The V and J ends lost 4 bases and 7 bases respectively, with 14 bases between them. The chain's CDR3 is CASSSGLQDGELFF. CDR3 in DNA: TGTGCCAGCAGCTCGGGACTCCAAGACGGGGAGCTGTTTTTT. The complete variable domain, with remaining parts taken from reference TRBV9 and TRBJ2-2, reads DSGVTQTPKHLITATGQRVTLRCSPRSGDLSVYWYQQSLDQGLQFLIQYYNGEERAKGNILERFSAQQFPDLHSELNLSSLELGDSALYFCASSSGLQDGELFFGEGSRLTVL.

This clone was counted once. The rearrangement links TRBV7-2 to TRBJ2-7, with 9 bases aligning to TRBD1. The germline gives CDR1 SGHTA, CDR2 FQGNSA. The CDR3 length is 14 residues. Germline trimming cut 2 bases from V and 5 bases from J; bases unmatched to any gene: 4. CDR3 in amino acids: CASSLPGTGNEQYF. As DNA, the CDR3 is TGTGCCAGCAGCTTACCCGGGACAGGGAACGAGCAGTACTTC.

The chain joins TRBV14 to TRBJ1-1; D possibly corresponds to TRBD1 (6 bases). The CDR3 has 17 residues. Trimming shortened V by 0 bases and J by 6 bases, and 20 bases separated the two germline ends. Germline CDR1 and CDR2: SGHDN and FVKESK. In DNA form, the CDR3 reads TGTGCCAGCAGCCAAGATCTACGTCCAGGGGTTGTGGCTGAAGCTTTCTTT. Translated, it gives CASSQDLRPGVVAEAFF.

The genes are TRBV10-3 and TRBJ1-5, with D uncertain. The germline CDR1 and CDR2 sequences are ENHRY and SYGVKD. The V and J ends lost 10 bases and 2 bases respectively, with 12 bases between them. The CDR3 loop spans 13 amino acids. For the CDR3, the DNA is TGTGCCACAAACTTCGAGGGCAATCAGCCCCAGCATTTT. Translation gives CATNFEGNQPQHF.

By share, this clone counts as medium-sized (0.01 to 0.1%). The chain is built from TRBV4-3 and TRBJ1-3; tentatively, D is TRBD1 (5 bases). The CDR3 has 20 residues. V was clipped by 0 bases and J by 0 bases, with 21 bases between them. CDR1 LGHNA and CDR2 YSLEER come from the germline V gene. DNA for the CDR3: TGCGCCAGCAGCCAAGATACGGGTACTGACAGCTTGTTCTCTGGAAACACCATATATTTT. Translation gives CASSQDTGTDSLFSGNTIYF.

V usage is TRBV4-3 and J usage is TRBJ2-1; TRBD1 matches 7 bases. The V and J ends lost 4 bases and 0 bases, in that order; junction bases with no gene match: 9. Germline-derived CDR1 and CDR2 are LGHNA and YSLEER. The CDR3 contains 17 residues. The CDR3 loop is CASSRTTGTSSYNEQFF. The CDR3 coding sequence is TGCGCCAGCAGCCGAACGACAGGGACCAGCTCCTACAATGAGCAGTTCTTC.

This chain links TRBV7-2 with TRBJ2-7, with D maybe TRBD2 (5 bases). The V gene lost 5 bases and the J gene lost 1 base, with 12 bases spanning the gap. CDR1 and CDR2 (germline): SGHTA, FQGNSA. The CDR3 contains 14 residues. CDR3 loop: CASSPGAESYEQYF. CDR3 bases: TGTGCCAGCAGCCCAGGAGCGGAATCCTACGAGCAGTACTTC.

The V gene is TRBV7-9, the J gene TRBJ2-1, with D uncertain. The CDR3 spans 14 residues. The germline CDR1 and CDR2 sequences are SEHNR and FQNEAQ (reference sequence). The V gene lost 1 base and the J gene lost 7 bases, with 11 bases spanning the gap. CDR3 in amino acids: CASSLGGYGNEQFF. As DNA, the CDR3 is TGTGCCAGCAGCTTAGGGGGTTACGGGAATGAGCAGTTCTTC.

The rearrangement joins TRBV2 to TRBJ2-3; tentatively, D is TRBD1 (6 bases). Germline V gives CDR1 SNHLY, CDR2 FYNNEI. This CDR3 comprises 15 residues. Trimming took 6 bases from V and 4 from J, leaving 17 bases between them. The DNA for the CDR3 is TGTGCCAGCAGCTCAGACAGGTCGGTCTCAGATACGCAGTATTTT. Amino acid sequence: CASSSDRSVSDTQYF.

The chain carries TRBV5-6 and TRBJ2-7, with 9 bases matching TRBD1. Germline V gene lookup returns CDR1 SGHDT and CDR2 YYEEEE. CDR3 length: 16 residues. The V gene end was trimmed by 2 bases and the J gene end by 5 bases; junction bases not matched to a gene: 11. CDR3 in amino acids: CASSFYWDRVFHEQYF. The CDR3, as DNA: TGTGCCAGCAGCTTTTACTGGGACAGGGTTTTCCACGAGCAGTACTTC.

This clone appeared a few times. The gene calls are TRBV10-2 and TRBJ1-6; maybe TRBD1 (6 bases). This CDR3 contains 17 residues. From germline, CDR1 is WSHSY and CDR2 SAAADI. The V gene lost 6 bases and the J gene lost 3 bases, with 18 bases spanning the gap. The CDR3 coding sequence is TGCGCCAGCAGCGACCGGGACACCCTCGGCTATAATTCACCCCTCCACTTT. Protein sequence: CASSDRDTLGYNSPLHF.

The rearrangement links TRBV12-5 to TRBJ1-2; no clear D gene. The V gene lost 8 bases and the J gene lost 6 bases, with 13 bases spanning the gap. Germline V gives CDR1 LGHNT, CDR2 FRNRAP. The CDR3 consists of 12 residues. CDR3 coding DNA: TGTGCTAGTAGACCGAGGGAGCATGGCTACACCTTC. As protein: CASRPREHGYTF.

The chain carries TRBV9 and TRBJ2-3, with a tentative D call TRBD2 (6 bases). V lost 3 bases to trimming and J lost 6 bases, with 17 bases between them. The germline gives CDR1 SGDLS, CDR2 YYNGEE. The CDR3 length is 15 residues. Here the CDR3 DNA reads TGTGCCAGCAGCGAGGGATGGGGAGGCGACGATACGCAGTATTTT. This sequence encodes CASSEGWGGDDTQYF.

This rearrangement joins TRBV27 to TRBJ1-2; TRBD1 matches 8 bases. J gave up 0 bases and V 6 bases, and 12 bases lay outside the gene matches. Per the germline V gene, CDR1 is MNHEY and CDR2 is SMNVEV (reference sequence). The length of the CDR3 is 17 residues. CDR3 protein: CASRLNSGTGTNYGYTF. In DNA, the CDR3 is TGTGCCAGCAGGCTGAATTCCGGGACAGGTACTAACTATGGCTACACCTTC.

The chain employs TRBV28 and TRBJ1-2; D may be TRBD1 (5 bases). The germline gives CDR1 MDHEN, CDR2 SYDVKM. Trimming stripped 5 bases from V and 4 bases from J, with 14 bases between. The CDR3 runs to 14 residues. The CDR3 region has the DNA TGTGCCAGCAGTCCCGGGGCCACCATCTATGGCTACACCTTC. Translated: CASSPGATIYGYTF.

The chain links TRBV27 to TRBJ2-5; D is perhaps TRBD1 (6 bases). V was clipped by 9 bases and J by 2 bases, with 13 bases between them. Germline V gene lookup returns CDR1 MNHEY and CDR2 SMNVEV (reference sequence). This CDR3 spans 13 amino acids. CDR3 in DNA: TGTGCCAGTGCCTGGACAGCACAAGAGACCCAGTACTTC. Protein product: CASAWTAQETQYF.